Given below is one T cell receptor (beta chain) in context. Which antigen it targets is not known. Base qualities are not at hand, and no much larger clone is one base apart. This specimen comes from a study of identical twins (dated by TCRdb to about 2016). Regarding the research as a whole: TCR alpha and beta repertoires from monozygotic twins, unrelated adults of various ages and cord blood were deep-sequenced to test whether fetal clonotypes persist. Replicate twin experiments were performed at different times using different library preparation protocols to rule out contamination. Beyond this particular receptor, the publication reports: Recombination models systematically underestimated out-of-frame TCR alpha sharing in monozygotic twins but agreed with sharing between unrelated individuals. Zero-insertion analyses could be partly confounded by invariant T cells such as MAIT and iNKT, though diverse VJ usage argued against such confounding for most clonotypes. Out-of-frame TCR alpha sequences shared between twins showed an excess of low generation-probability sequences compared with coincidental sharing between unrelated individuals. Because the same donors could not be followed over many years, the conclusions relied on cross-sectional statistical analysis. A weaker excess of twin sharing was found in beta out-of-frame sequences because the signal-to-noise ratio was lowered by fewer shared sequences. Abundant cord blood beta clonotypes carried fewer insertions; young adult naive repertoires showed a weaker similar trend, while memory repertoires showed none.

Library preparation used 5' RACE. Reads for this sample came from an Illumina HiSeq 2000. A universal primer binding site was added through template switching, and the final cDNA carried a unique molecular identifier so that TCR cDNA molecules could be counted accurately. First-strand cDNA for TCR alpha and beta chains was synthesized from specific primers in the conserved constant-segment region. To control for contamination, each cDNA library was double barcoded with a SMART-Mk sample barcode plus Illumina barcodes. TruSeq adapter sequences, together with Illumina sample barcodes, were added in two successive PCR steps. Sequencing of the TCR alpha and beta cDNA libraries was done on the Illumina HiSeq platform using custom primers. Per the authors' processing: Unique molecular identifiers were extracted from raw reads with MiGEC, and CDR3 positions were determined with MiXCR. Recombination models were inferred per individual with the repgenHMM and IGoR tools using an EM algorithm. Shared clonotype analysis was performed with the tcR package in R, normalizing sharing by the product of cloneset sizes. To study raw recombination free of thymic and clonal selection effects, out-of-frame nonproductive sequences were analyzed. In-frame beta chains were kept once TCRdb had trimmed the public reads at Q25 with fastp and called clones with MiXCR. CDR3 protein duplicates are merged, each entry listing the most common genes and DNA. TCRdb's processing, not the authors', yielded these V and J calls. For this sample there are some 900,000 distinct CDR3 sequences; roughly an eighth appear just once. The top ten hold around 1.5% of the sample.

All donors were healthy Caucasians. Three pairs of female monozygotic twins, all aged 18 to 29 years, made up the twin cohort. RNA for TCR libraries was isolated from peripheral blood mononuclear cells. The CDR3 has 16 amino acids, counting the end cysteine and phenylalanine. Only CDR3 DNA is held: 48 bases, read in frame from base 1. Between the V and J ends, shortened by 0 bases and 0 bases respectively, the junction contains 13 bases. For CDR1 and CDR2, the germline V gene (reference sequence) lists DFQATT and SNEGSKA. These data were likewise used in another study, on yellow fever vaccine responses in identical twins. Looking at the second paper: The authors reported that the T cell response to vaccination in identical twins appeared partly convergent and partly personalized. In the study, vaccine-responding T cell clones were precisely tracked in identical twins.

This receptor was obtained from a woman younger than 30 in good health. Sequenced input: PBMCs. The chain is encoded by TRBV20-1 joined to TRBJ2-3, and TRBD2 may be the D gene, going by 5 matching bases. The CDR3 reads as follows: CSARDPSLGSTDTQYF. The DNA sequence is TGCAGTGCTAGAGATCCTAGCTTGGGAAGCACAGATACGCAGTATTTT.